This record concerns one T cell receptor (beta chain) sequence. The data were obtained in a study of cytomegalovirus exposure and HLA in healthy donors. Generated by immunoSEQ multiplex PCR, the TCRdb table keeps only in-frame clones and is missing some. The sample records 260,000 or so clones, around nine tenths being singletons. Trimming took 6 bases from V and 7 from J; bases not matched to a gene: 6. The germline gives CDR1 MNHNS, CDR2 SASEGT. The CDR3 loop spans 15 amino acids. The gene calls are TRBV6-1 and TRBJ2-2; 12 bases align to TRBD1. Sequenced input: PBMCs. The source is a man younger than 35 in good health and CMV-seronegative. CDR3: CASRGDRGLFGELFF. The DNA for the CDR3 is TGTGCCAGCAGAGGGGACAGGGGGCTCTTCGGGGAGCTGTTTTTT.